This T cell receptor (beta chain) appears in the sequencing data of a study of CD8+CD57+ T cells in acquired aplastic anemia. As for the study in general: On average, healthy donors gave about 10.8 million reads for CD4+ cells.

TCR beta VDJ and CDR3 profiles were obtained from a genomic DNA template. One entry per CDR3 protein results from TCRdb running MiXCR on the reads. The sample includes some 150,000 distinct CDR3 sequences, roughly two fifths seen only once; the top ten take 8.4%. The CDR3 is made up of 15 amino acids. Trimming left V 5 bases short and J 2 bases short, with 16 bases between. Germline assignment: CDR1 SEHNR and CDR2 FQNEAQ (reference sequence). The sample was sorted CD4+, CD8+, or CD8+CD57+ T cells (not recorded which) from PBMCs. The chain is built from TRBV7-9 and TRBJ2-7; no firm D call. The receptor was isolated from a human donor in good health, serving as a control. CDR3 amino acids: CASSVGPGPTYEQYF. In DNA, the CDR3 is TGTGCCAGCAGCGTAGGCCCAGGCCCAACCTACGAGCAGTACTTC.